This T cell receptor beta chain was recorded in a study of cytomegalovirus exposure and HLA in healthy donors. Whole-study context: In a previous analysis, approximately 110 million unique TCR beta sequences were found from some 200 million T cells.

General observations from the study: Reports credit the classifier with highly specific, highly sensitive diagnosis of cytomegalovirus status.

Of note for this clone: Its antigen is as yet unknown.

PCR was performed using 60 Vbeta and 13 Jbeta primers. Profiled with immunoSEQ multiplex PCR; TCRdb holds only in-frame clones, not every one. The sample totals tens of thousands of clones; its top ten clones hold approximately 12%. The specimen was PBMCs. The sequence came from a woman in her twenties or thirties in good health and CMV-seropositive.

CDR3 in DNA: TGTGCCAGCAGTCAGGACAGGGAGGGCAATCAGCCCCAGCATTTT. Its protein is CASSQDREGNQPQHF. The chain employs TRBV6-5 and TRBJ1-5; 8 nucleotides line up with TRBD1. Per the germline V gene, CDR1 is MNHEY and CDR2 is SVGAGI. The V segment lost 5 bases and the J segment 2 bases; nucleotides outside the gene matches: 5. CDR3 size: 15 residues.